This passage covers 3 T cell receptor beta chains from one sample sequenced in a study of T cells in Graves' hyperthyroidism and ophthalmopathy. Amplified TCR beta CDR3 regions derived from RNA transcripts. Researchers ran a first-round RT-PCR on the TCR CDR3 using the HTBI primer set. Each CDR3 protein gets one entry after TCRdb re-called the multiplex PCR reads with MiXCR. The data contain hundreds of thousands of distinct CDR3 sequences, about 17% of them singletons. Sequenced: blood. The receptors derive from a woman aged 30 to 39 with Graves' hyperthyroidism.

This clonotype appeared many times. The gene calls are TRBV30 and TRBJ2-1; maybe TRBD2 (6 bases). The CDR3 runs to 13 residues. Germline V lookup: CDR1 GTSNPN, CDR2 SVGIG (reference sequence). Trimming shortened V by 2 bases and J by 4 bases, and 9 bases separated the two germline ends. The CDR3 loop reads CAWSSAGYNEQFF. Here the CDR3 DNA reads TGTGCCTGGAGTTCGGCGGGGTACAATGAGCAGTTCTTC. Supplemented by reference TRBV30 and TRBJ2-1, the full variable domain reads SQTIHQWPATLVQPVGSPLSLECTVEGTSNPNLYWYRQAAGRGLQLLFYSVGIGQISSEVPQNLSASRPQDRQFILSSKKLLLSDSGFYLCAWSSAGYNEQFFGPGTRLTVL.

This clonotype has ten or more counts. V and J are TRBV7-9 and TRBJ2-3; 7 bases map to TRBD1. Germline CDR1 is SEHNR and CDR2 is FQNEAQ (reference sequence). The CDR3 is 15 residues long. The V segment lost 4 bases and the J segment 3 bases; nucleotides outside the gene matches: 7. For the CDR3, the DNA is TGTGCCAGCAGCTCCGGACAGGCGGGTACAGATACGCAGTATTTT. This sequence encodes CASSSGQAGTDTQYF.

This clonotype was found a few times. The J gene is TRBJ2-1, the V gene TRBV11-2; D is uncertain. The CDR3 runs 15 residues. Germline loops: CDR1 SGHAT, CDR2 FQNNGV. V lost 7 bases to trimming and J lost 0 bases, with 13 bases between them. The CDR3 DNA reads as TGTGCCAGCACCCGGTTTGGAAGCTCCTACAATGAGCAGTTCTTC. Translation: CASTRFGSSYNEQFF.